This TCR beta chain was found in a study of blood T cell repertoires in COVID-19. The overall study: Both acute and convalescent COVID-19 samples were obtained from the United States, Italy and Spain. Nucleic acid was either cDNA or gDNA, and it came from T cells, B-cell-depleted T cells, or PBMCs.

The CDR3 contains 13 residues. Germline lookup yields CDR1 LNHDA and CDR2 SQIVND (reference sequence). V lost 8 bases, J lost 13 bases, and 18 bases lay in between. Per the study methods: How many nucleated cells were present was estimated from reference gene primer amplification. TCRdb's copy holds only in-frame clones and misses some; the assay was immunoSEQ multiplex PCR. That table supplies the V and J calls and clone size; D and trimming were determined from the DNA. This table holds a few hundred thousand clones, 80% to 90% found once. This clone has only a few counts. Sequencing used peripheral blood. This sequence was found in a man aged 25 to 40 with active or convalescent COVID-19. V and J are TRBV19 and TRBJ1-6; D is undetermined. CDR3 sequence (DNA): TGTGCCAGTGCCCCCCGGGGAGATTTGCCCCTCCACTTT. Protein product: CASAPRGDLPLHF.